This passage covers 27 T cell receptor beta chains from one sample sequenced in a study of blood T cell repertoires in COVID-19. TCRdb keeps only in-frame clones here, not all; method: immunoSEQ multiplex PCR. The profile shows 250,000 to 300,000 clones, about 76% of them singletons. Material: peripheral blood. These receptor sequences come from a woman in her sixties or seventies with active or convalescent COVID-19.

The J gene is TRBJ2-5, the V gene TRBV7-2; D possibly corresponds to TRBD2 (6 bases). The V end lost 2 bases, the J end lost 4 bases, and 8 bases lay between the germline ends. The germline V gene encodes CDR1 SGHTA and CDR2 FQGNSA. This CDR3 contains 13 residues. The CDR3 region is CASSLSGGETQYF. The DNA for the CDR3 is TGTGCCAGCAGCTTATCCGGGGGAGAGACCCAGTACTTC.

This chain joins TRBV7-9 and TRBJ1-4; D is possibly TRBD1 (6 bases). The CDR3 is 16 amino acids. V lost 5 bases, J lost 3 bases, and 16 bases lay in between. Germline CDR1 reads SEHNR; CDR2 reads FQNEAQ (reference sequence). The CDR3 DNA follows: TGTGCCAGCAGCCCCCTGGGGGGGCTGGCTAATGAAAAACTGTTTTTT. Protein: CASSPLGGLANEKLFF.

This clone was seen a single time. The chain joins TRBV3-1 (or the pseudogene TRBV3-2) to TRBJ1-5; D gene uncertain. The germline V gene encodes CDR1 LGHDT and CDR2 YNNKEL (reference sequence). V was cut by 1 base and J by 5 bases, with 9 bases left in between. The CDR3 runs 14 residues. CDR3 amino acids: CASSQGQVHQPQHF. In DNA, the CDR3 is TGTGCCAGCAGCCAAGGACAAGTTCATCAGCCCCAGCATTTT.

This clone was counted only a few times. The chain links TRBV19 to TRBJ1-1; a possible D gene is TRBD1 (5 bases). The CDR3 loop spans 14 amino acids. With 6 bases removed from V and 1 base from J, the gap between germline ends came to 12 bases. Germline V gives CDR1 LNHDA, CDR2 SQIVND (reference sequence). The CDR3 bases are TGTGCCAGTAGGTTGCGGACACGGAACACTGAAGCTTTCTTT. Residues: CASRLRTRNTEAFF.

The chain is built from TRBV19 and TRBJ1-5; possible D gene TRBD1, 5 bases. The CDR3 contains 14 residues. V gave up 3 bases and J gave up 6 bases, with 12 bases separating them. Germline V gene data show CDR1 as LNHDA and CDR2 as SQIVND (reference sequence). The CDR3 DNA reads TGTGCCAGTAGTATCGGTCAGGGCCGTCAGCCCCAGCATTTT. Its translation is CASSIGQGRQPQHF.

CDR3 sequence reads: CSVPGQGSLGKAEAFF. CDR3 coding DNA: TGCAGCGTTCCGGGACAGGGGTCCCTGGGGAAGGCTGAAGCTTTCTTT. J is TRBJ1-1 and V is TRBV29-1; 10 nucleotides line up with TRBD1. V gave up 5 bases and J gave up 6 bases; unmatched junction bases: 15. Germline lookup yields CDR1 SQVTM and CDR2 ANQGSEA. This CDR3 comprises 16 residues.

The genes are TRBV9 and TRBJ1-1, with 9 bases lining up with TRBD1. CDR1 and CDR2 from the germline V gene are SGDLS and YYNGEE. CDR3 length equals 14 residues. V gave up 4 bases and J gave up 6 bases; unmatched junction bases: 7. The CDR3, as DNA: TGTGCCAGCAGCACGGGACAGGGTGTAGCTGAAGCTTTCTTT. This gives the protein CASSTGQGVAEAFF.

This clone has more than one count but fewer than ten. The CDR3 sequence is CASSGLVYAGELFF. CDR3 coding DNA: TGTGCCAGCAGCGGACTAGTATACGCCGGGGAGCTGTTTTTT. The V call is TRBV7-9, the J call TRBJ2-2; 7 nucleotides align to TRBD2. The J segment lost 6 bases and the V segment lost 5 bases, leaving 6 bases of the junction unmatched. CDR3 length equals 14 residues. Germline values: CDR1 SEHNR, CDR2 FQNEAQ (reference sequence).

The gene calls are TRBV29-1 and TRBJ2-7, with D maybe TRBD2 (7 bases). The germline V gene encodes CDR1 SQVTM and CDR2 ANQGSEA. Trimming stripped 0 bases from V and 5 bases from J, with 11 bases between. The CDR3 covers 13 residues. CDR3 amino acids: CSVEDGGGHEQYF. CDR3 sequence (DNA): TGCAGCGTTGAAGATGGGGGGGGCCACGAGCAGTACTTC.

The chain joins TRBV9 to TRBJ1-5, with D unresolved. The CDR3 totals 14 residues. Trimming took off 3 bases at V and 3 bases at J, with 10 bases between the two ends. Germline CDR1 reads SGDLS; CDR2 reads YYNGEE. The CDR3 DNA is TGTGCCAGCAGCGAGCAGGATTACAATCAGCCCCAGCATTTT. Amino acid sequence: CASSEQDYNQPQHF.

Regarding this clone: Other DNA sequences in the same sample also yield this CDR3. The rearrangement uses TRBV25-1 and TRBJ1-2, with a weak D call TRBD1 (5 bases). The CDR3 is made up of 13 amino acids. Trimming removed 1 base at V and 4 bases at J, with 7 bases between. Germline V gene sequence: CDR1 MGHDK, CDR2 SYGVNS. CDR3 in amino acids: CASSESGLYGYTF. CDR3 DNA: TGTGCCAGCAGTGAATCAGGGCTCTATGGCTACACCTTC.

The V call is TRBV29-1, the J call TRBJ1-2; 7 nucleotides match TRBD1. This CDR3 comprises 14 residues. Germline CDR1 is SQVTM and CDR2 is ANQGSEA. V shed 3 bases and J 0 bases; nucleotides not matched to a gene: 4. The CDR3 is CSVEPTGSNYGYTF. In DNA form, the CDR3 reads TGCAGCGTTGAGCCGACAGGGTCTAACTATGGCTACACCTTC. Full variable domain (rest looked up from reference TRBV29-1 and TRBJ1-2): SAVISQKPSRDICQRGTSLTIQCQVDSQVTMMFWYRQQPGQSLTLIATANQGSEATYESGFVIDKFPISRPNLTFSTLTVSNMSPEDSSIYLCSVEPTGSNYGYTFGSGTRLTVV.

This clone is a singleton in its sample. This sequence joins TRBV12-5 and TRBJ1-6; D ambiguous. Germline CDR1 and CDR2: LGHNT and FRNRAP. This CDR3 is built from 12 residues. The V and J ends lost 4 bases and 9 bases respectively, with 7 bases between them. The CDR3 region is CASGSGSSPLHF. CDR3 bases: TGTGCTAGTGGTTCGGGTTCTTCACCCCTCCACTTT.

V gene TRBV5-1 combines with J gene TRBJ2-3, with D uncertain. Germline V gives CDR1 SGHRS, CDR2 YFSETQ. With 2 bases removed from V and 6 bases from J, the gap between germline ends came to 7 bases. The CDR3 is 12 residues long. The DNA of the CDR3 is TGCGCCAGCAGCTTATTAGATGATACGCAGTATTTT. Translated, it gives CASSLLDDTQYF.

The chain links TRBV30 to TRBJ1-5; D unclear. The CDR3 spans 13 residues. V lost 1 base and J 2 bases, leaving 6 bases between the germline ends. CDR1 and CDR2 from the germline V gene are GTSNPN and SVGIG (reference sequence). The CDR3 protein is CAWSAVGNQPQHF. The DNA for the CDR3 is TGTGCCTGGAGTGCGGTGGGCAATCAGCCCCAGCATTTT.

The chain couples TRBV15 to TRBJ2-7, with D unresolved. The CDR3 extends over 15 amino acids. The germline V gene encodes CDR1 LNHNV and CDR2 YYDKDF (reference sequence). Trimming took off 0 bases at V and 1 base at J, with 10 bases between the two ends. DNA of the CDR3: TGTGCCACCAGCAGAGACCCCGTTCAGTCCTACGAGCAGTACTTC. Encoded protein: CATSRDPVQSYEQYF. The full variable domain, rest sourced from reference TRBV15 and TRBJ2-7, is DAMVIQNPRYQVTQFGKPVTLSCSQTLNHNVMYWYQQKSSQAPKLLFHYYDKDFNNEADTPDNFQSRRPNTSFCFLDIRSPGLGDTAMYLCATSRDPVQSYEQYFGPGTRLTVT.

This chain joins TRBV7-8 and TRBJ1-5; 7 positions agree with TRBD1. The CDR3 has 12 residues. In germline, CDR1 is SGHVS, CDR2 FQNEAQ. V lost 5 bases, J lost 9 bases, and 4 bases stayed unmatched. CDR3 region: CASSKHRGPQHF. CDR3 in DNA: TGTGCCAGCAGCAAACACAGGGGGCCCCAGCATTTT.

The chain carries TRBV3-1 (or the pseudogene TRBV3-2) and TRBJ1-2; D remains ambiguous. This CDR3 is 13 amino acids long. The germline CDR1 and CDR2 sequences are LGHDT and YNNKEL (reference sequence). Trimming pared 6 bases from V and 2 bases from J, leaving 10 bases between. For the CDR3, the DNA is TGTGCCAGCAGTCCGACACCCAACTATGGCTACACCTTC. Its translation: CASSPTPNYGYTF.

This clone has a single count. The rearrangement joins TRBV6-5 to TRBJ2-5; weak D call: TRBD2 (5 bases). Trimming left V 5 bases short and J 2 bases short, with 12 bases between. CDR3 length: 14 amino acids. The V gene's germline CDR1 is MNHEY and CDR2 SVGAGI. The CDR3 bases are TGTGCCAGCAGTAGAACTAGGTTACAAGAGACCCAGTACTTC. This codes for CASSRTRLQETQYF.

The CDR3 here is CASSVRPGATNEKLFF. CDR3 sequence (DNA): TGTGCCAGCAGCGTTAGACCGGGAGCAACTAATGAAAAACTGTTTTTT. The genes are TRBV11-2 and TRBJ1-4; D remains unclear. The CDR3 contains 16 residues. V lost 5 bases to trimming and J lost 0 bases, with 13 bases between them. Germline V lookup: CDR1 SGHAT, CDR2 FQNNGV.

This clone was recorded a few times. This CDR3 reads CASSLVPGMGTEAFF. CDR3 sequence (DNA): TGTGCCAGCAGCCTCGTCCCAGGGATGGGCACTGAAGCTTTCTTT. The chain recombines TRBV3-1 (or the pseudogene TRBV3-2) with TRBJ1-1; TRBD1 might be the D (5 bases). Germline CDR1 and CDR2: LGHDT and YNNKEL (reference sequence). V lost 4 bases to trimming and J lost 4 bases, with 16 bases between them. CDR3 length: 15 amino acids.

The V and J genes are TRBV14 and TRBJ2-7; the match to TRBD1 covers 9 bases. The CDR3 has 15 amino acids. The V gene's germline CDR1 is SGHDN and CDR2 FVKESK. J lost 3 bases, V lost 3 bases, and 6 bases had no gene match. The CDR3 bases are TGTGCCAGCAGCCAGATGGGACAGGGTGACTACGAGCAGTACTTC. Translating gives CASSQMGQGDYEQYF.

In this sample, this clone turned up a few times. This chain connects TRBV10-3 to TRBJ2-1, with TRBD1 matching 8 bases. Germline V CDR1 and CDR2: ENHRY, SYGVKD. CDR3 length: 14 amino acids. The junction had 9 bases not matched to a gene; V was cut back by 4 bases and J by 10 bases. CDR3 in amino acids: CAISVGQEYEEQFF. Written as DNA, the CDR3 is TGTGCCATCAGTGTGGGACAGGAGTATGAGGAGCAGTTCTTC.

The J gene is TRBJ1-2, the V gene TRBV5-1; tentative D call: TRBD1 (6 bases). From germline, CDR1 is SGHRS and CDR2 YFSETQ. Between the trimmed V and J ends, which lost 3 bases and 3 bases, there was a span of 12 bases. CDR3 length: 14 residues. CDR3: CASSWTGGDYGYTF. CDR3 nucleotides: TGCGCCAGCAGCTGGACGGGGGGCGACTATGGCTACACCTTC.

This rearrangement joins TRBV3-1 (or the pseudogene TRBV3-2) to TRBJ1-4, with no clear D. The germline V gene has CDR1 LGHDT and CDR2 YNNKEL (reference sequence). The CDR3 runs 12 residues. Trimming removed 1 base at V and 7 bases at J, with 4 bases between. The CDR3 DNA sequence: TGTGCCAGCAGCCAAGTGCGTGAAAAACTGTTTTTT. Protein: CASSQVREKLFF.

This chain uses TRBV5-6 with TRBJ2-3, with D tentatively TRBD2 (6 bases). The CDR3 is made up of 18 amino acids. Germline lookup yields CDR1 SGHDT and CDR2 YYEEEE. V lost 0 bases and J lost 0, with 17 bases in between. DNA for the CDR3: TGTGCCAGCAGCTTGGGTGGCGGGGAATGGATTAGCACAGATACGCAGTATTTT. Translated, it gives CASSLGGGEWISTDTQYF.

J is TRBJ1-1 and V is TRBV25-1; weak D call: TRBD1 (5 bases). In germline, CDR1 is MGHDK, CDR2 SYGVNS. The CDR3 length is 13 residues. V was cut by 7 bases and J by 4 bases, with 13 bases left in between. CDR3 loop: CASTPLGGTEAFF. Written as DNA, the CDR3 is TGTGCCAGCACCCCTTTGGGGGGCACTGAAGCTTTCTTT.